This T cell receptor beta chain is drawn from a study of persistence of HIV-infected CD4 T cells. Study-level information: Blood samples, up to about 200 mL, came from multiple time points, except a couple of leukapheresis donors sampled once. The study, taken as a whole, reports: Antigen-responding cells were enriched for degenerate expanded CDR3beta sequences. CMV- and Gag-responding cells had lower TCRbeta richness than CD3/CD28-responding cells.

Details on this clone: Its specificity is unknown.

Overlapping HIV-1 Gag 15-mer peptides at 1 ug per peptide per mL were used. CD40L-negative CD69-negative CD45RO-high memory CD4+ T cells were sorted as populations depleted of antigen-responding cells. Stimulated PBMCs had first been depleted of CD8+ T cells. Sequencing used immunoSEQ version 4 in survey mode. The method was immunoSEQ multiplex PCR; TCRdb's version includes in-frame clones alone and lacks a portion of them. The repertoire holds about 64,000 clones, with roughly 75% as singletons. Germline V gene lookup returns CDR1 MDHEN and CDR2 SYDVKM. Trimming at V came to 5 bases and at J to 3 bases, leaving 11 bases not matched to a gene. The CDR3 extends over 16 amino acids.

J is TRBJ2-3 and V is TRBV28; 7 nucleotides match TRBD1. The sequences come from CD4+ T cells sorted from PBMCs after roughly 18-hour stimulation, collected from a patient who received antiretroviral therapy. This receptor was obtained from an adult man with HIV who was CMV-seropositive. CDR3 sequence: CASSSPTGLETDTQYF. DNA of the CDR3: TGTGCCAGCAGTAGCCCGACAGGGTTGGAAACAGATACGCAGTATTTT.